This TCR beta chain was sequenced during a study of a mutant IDH1 vaccine in newly diagnosed glioma. Study summary: Vaccine dosing followed radiotherapy by 4-6 weeks, or accompanied temozolomide cycles. Prior therapy was radiotherapy, temozolomide, or both; most received both.

Regarding this clone: What it recognizes is unknown.

Some clones are missing from TCRdb's copy, which holds only in-frame ones; the method was immunoSEQ multiplex PCR. This table holds tens of thousands of clones, over 80% found once. Time point of the sample: week 35, safety follow-up. Vaccination comprised doses that each held 300 ug of mutant IDH1 20-mer peptide, plus topical imiquimod. The donors had new WHO grade 3 or 4 astrocytomas; these were IDH1-mutant and ATRX-lost. The CDR3 extends over 13 amino acids. The V gene lost 5 bases and the J gene lost 0 bases, with 5 bases spanning the gap. Germline V gene lookup returns CDR1 SGHTA and CDR2 FQGNSA.

This chain joins TRBV7-2 and TRBJ2-1; D uncertain. This TCR was recovered from a middle-aged man with glioma. The sample was PBMCs, taken from a glioma patient whose treatment included an IDH1 peptide vaccine. The CDR3 sequence: CASSLNSYNEQFF. In DNA, the CDR3 is TGTGCCAGCAGCCTAAACTCCTACAATGAGCAGTTCTTC.